The clone carrying this T cell receptor beta chain was observed many times. Its antigen remains unknown. Arm-PCR of CDR3 regions with iRepertoire HTBI primers generated TCR beta libraries. A single record per CDR3 protein comes from TCRdb applying MiXCR to the multiplex PCR reads. The sample carries roughly 350,000 distinct CDR3 sequences, roughly 17% recorded once. This entry belongs to a study of regulatory T cells in long-lasting Graves disease. The germline gives CDR1 MNHNS, CDR2 SASEGT. The length of the CDR3 is 13 residues. The V gene end was trimmed by 7 bases and the J gene end by 7 bases; junction bases not matched to a gene: 7. Time point of the sample: newly diagnosed GD, antithyroid drugs for less than 3 months. Following extraction of RNA from PBMCs, that RNA was used to make the TCR library. Study-level results: Persistent cases favored TRBV28, TRBJ1-2 and TRBJ2-5.

These data are also associated with another study on T cells in Graves' hyperthyroidism and ophthalmopathy. That report adds: Thyroid ultrasound, orbital computed tomography, clinical symptoms, and serum thyroxine and TRAb underpinned diagnoses. The HTBI primer set drove a first-round RT-PCR of the TCR CDR3.

This sequence joins TRBV6-1 and TRBJ1-5; 7 nucleotides agree with TRBD1. This sequence was found in a woman aged 18-29 years with Graves disease. Sequencing used peripheral blood mononuclear cells (PBMCs), obtained at new diagnosis, from a patient treated with antithyroid drugs. The CDR3 DNA reads TGTGCCAGCAAGGTCGCAGGGGGACAGCCCCAGCATTTT. Translated: CASKVAGGQPQHF.